These 12 T cell receptor beta chains share one sample of origin, sequenced in a study of T cell repertoires in cytomegalovirus infection. Their antigens remain unidentified. One entry per CDR3 protein, called by TCRdb with MiXCR from the reads. This table has fewer than 25,000 distinct CDR3 sequences, 22% appearing once. This sample comprised CD8+ T cells from cultured PBMCs, obtained from culture after CMV antigen stimulation. These receptors all stem from a human donor in good health (CMV status not recorded). Some clones in this sample may be carry-over from other donors' samples.

This clonotype was picked up many times. V and J are TRBV7-2 and TRBJ2-7, with D possibly being TRBD2 (5 bases). Germline-derived CDR1 and CDR2 are SGHTA and FQGNSA. CDR3 size: 12 residues. Trimming removed 4 bases at V and 4 bases at J, with 8 bases between. CDR3 bases: TGTGCCAGCAGCTCTCCGGGGTACGAGCAGTACTTC. Translation gives CASSSPGYEQYF.

The V and J genes are TRBV7-2 and TRBJ2-1; possibly TRBD1 or TRBD2 for D (5 bases each). The CDR3 totals 17 residues. V lost 5 bases to trimming and J lost 5 bases, with 22 bases between them. Germline CDR1 and CDR2: SGHTA and FQGNSA. The CDR3 sequence is CASSPPPGRDLHNEQFF. CDR3 DNA: TGTGCCAGCAGCCCCCCCCCCGGCCGGGACCTTCACAATGAGCAGTTCTTC. The full variable domain, with the rest looked up from reference TRBV7-2 and TRBJ2-1, is GAGVSQSPSNKVTEKGKDVELRCDPISGHTALYWYRQSLGQGLEFLIYFQGNSAPDKSGLPSDRFSAERTGGSVSTLTIQRTQQEDSAVYLCASSPPPGRDLHNEQFFGPGTRLTVL.

The V gene is TRBV20-1, the J gene TRBJ1-5; a weak D match, TRBD1 (5 bases). CDR3 length: 15 residues. CDR1 DFQATT and CDR2 SNEGSKA come from the germline V gene (reference sequence). Trimming cost V 2 bases and J 0 bases, with 11 bases left between them. CDR3 amino acids: CSARLAGGSNQPQHF. For the CDR3, the DNA is TGCAGTGCTAGACTCGCGGGGGGTAGCAATCAGCCCCAGCATTTT.

This clonotype was seen at least ten times. The chain carries TRBV6-1 and TRBJ1-4; D perhaps matches TRBD1 (5 bases). Germline V lookup: CDR1 MNHNS, CDR2 SASEGT. With 6 bases removed from V and 6 bases from J, the gap between germline ends came to 17 bases. The CDR3 spans 15 residues. The CDR3 protein is CASRDRQRRDEKLFF. As DNA, the CDR3 is TGTGCCAGCAGGGACCGACAGAGACGCGATGAAAAACTGTTTTTT.

The chain employs TRBV28 and TRBJ2-6, with a weak D call TRBD1 (6 bases). From germline, CDR1 is MDHEN and CDR2 SYDVKM. This CDR3 has 20 amino acids. V gave up 4 bases and J gave up 8 bases, with 30 bases separating them. The CDR3 reads CASSSRSSVTGWVGSNVLTF. The CDR3 bases are TGTGCCAGCAGTTCCCGGTCCTCGGTTACAGGGTGGGTAGGGTCCAACGTCCTGACTTTC.

V and J are TRBV15 and TRBJ2-1; no clear D gene. This CDR3 has 15 residues. Deletions cut 1 base from V and 8 bases from J, with 15 bases between. Germline-derived CDR1 and CDR2 are LNHNV and YYDKDF (reference sequence). The CDR3 loop reads CATSRALARNDEQFF. In DNA form, the CDR3 reads TGTGCCACCAGCAGAGCGCTGGCTCGTAACGATGAGCAGTTCTTC.

The sample holds a few counts of this clonotype. The V gene is TRBV27, the J gene TRBJ2-5, with TRBD1 matching 9 bases. V gave up 4 bases and J gave up 2 bases; unmatched junction bases: 5. CDR3 length: 15 amino acids. Germline loops: CDR1 MNHEY, CDR2 SMNVEV (reference sequence). The CDR3 region has the DNA TGTGCCAGCAGTTCCACAGGGGGCGAGCAAGAGACCCAGTACTTC. This codes for CASSSTGGEQETQYF.

This clonotype was counted only a few times. This chain connects TRBV4-1 to TRBJ2-7, with no clear D. The ends were cut back, 0 bases at V and 12 bases at J, with 18 bases in the middle. CDR1 MGHRA and CDR2 YSYEKL come from the germline V gene. The CDR3 length is 14 residues. As DNA, the CDR3 is TGCGCCAGCAGCCAAGAAAGGGCAGGATTACATCGGTACTTC. Its protein product is CASSQERAGLHRYF.

This clonotype was seen many times. The chain uses TRBV7-2 and TRBJ2-1; 9 nucleotides agree with TRBD1. Germline CDR1 SGHTA, CDR2 FQGNSA. The V gene end was trimmed by 5 bases and the J gene end by 2 bases; junction bases not matched to a gene: 4. CDR3 length: 15 amino acids. CDR3 region: CASSRGQGTYNEQFF. CDR3 DNA sequence: TGTGCCAGCAGCCGGGGACAGGGAACCTACAATGAGCAGTTCTTC.

This clonotype occurred many times. The chain carries TRBV7-3 and TRBJ2-3; unclear D gene. The germline V and J ends were trimmed by 1 base and 3 bases, with 11 bases remaining between them. CDR1 SGHTA and CDR2 FQGTGA come from the germline V gene. This CDR3 is built from 15 residues. The CDR3, as DNA: TGTGCCAGCAGCTTAAGCGGAACCGGGACAGATACGCAGTATTTT. Protein sequence: CASSLSGTGTDTQYF.

This clonotype appeared a few times. The CDR3: CASSLAGGSDTQYF. CDR3 nucleotides: TGTGCCAGCAGTTTAGCGGGGGGGAGCGATACGCAGTATTTT. The chain carries TRBV12-3 or TRBV12-4 and TRBJ2-3; 7 bases fit TRBD2. The CDR3 sequence is 14 residues long. With V trimmed by 0 bases and J by 6 bases, 3 bases remained unmatched.

This clonotype has ten or more counts. This rearrangement joins TRBV7-9 to TRBJ2-7, with D perhaps given as TRBD1 or TRBD2 (5 bases each). CDR1 and CDR2 (germline): SEHNR, FQNEAQ (reference sequence). V was shortened by 8 bases and J by 2 bases, with 7 bases between the two germline ends. This CDR3 contains 11 residues. The CDR3 here is CASGTPYEQYF. The CDR3 nucleotides are TGTGCCAGCGGGACGCCCTACGAGCAGTACTTC.